This record covers a single T cell receptor (beta chain). Using its own MiXCR run on the PCR reads, TCRdb lists one record per CDR3 protein. This table has about 24,000 distinct CDR3 sequences, about 40% appearing once. From germline, CDR1 is SGHVS and CDR2 FQNEAQ. This CDR3 region has 14 residues. This entry belongs to a study of tumor-infiltrating lymphocytes in oesophageal squamous cell carcinoma. This TCR was sampled from a male donor with esophageal squamous cell carcinoma. The chain uses TRBV7-8 and TRBJ2-5; D might be TRBD1 (5 bases). Matching the DNA end better, TRBJ2-7 makes the J call doubtful. Sequences were obtained from esophageal tumor tissue. The CDR3 sequence is CASSVGHLSYEQYF. The CDR3 coding sequence is TGTGCCAGCAGCGTTGGACACCTGTCCTACGAGCAGTACTTC.